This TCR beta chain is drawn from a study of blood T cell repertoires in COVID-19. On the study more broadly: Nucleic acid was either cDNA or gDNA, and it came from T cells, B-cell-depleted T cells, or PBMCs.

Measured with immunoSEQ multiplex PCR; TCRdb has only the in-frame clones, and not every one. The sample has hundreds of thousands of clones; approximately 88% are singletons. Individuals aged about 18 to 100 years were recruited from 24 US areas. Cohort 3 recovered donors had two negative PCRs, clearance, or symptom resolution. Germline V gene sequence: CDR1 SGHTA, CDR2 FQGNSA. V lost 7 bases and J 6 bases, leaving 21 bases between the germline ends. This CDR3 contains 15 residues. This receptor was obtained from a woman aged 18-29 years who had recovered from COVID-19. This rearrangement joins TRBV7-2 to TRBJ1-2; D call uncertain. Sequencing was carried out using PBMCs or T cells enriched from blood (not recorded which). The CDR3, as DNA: TGTGCCAGCACCCCCTTAGGAGTAGATGGTCATGGCTACACCTTC. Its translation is CASTPLGVDGHGYTF.